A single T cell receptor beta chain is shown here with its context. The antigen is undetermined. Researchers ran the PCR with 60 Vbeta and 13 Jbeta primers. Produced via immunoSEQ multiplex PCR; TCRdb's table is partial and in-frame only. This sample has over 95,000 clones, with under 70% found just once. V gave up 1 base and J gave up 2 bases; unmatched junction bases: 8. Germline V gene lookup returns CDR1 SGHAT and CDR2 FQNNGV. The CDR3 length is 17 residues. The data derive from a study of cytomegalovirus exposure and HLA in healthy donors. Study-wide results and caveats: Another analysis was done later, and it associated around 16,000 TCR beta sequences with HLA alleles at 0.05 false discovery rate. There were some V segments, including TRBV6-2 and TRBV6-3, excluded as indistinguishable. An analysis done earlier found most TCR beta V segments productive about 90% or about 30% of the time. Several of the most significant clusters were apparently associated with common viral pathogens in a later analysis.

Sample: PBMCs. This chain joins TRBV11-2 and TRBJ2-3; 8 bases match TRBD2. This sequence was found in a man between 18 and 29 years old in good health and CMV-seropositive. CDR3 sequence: CASSLGVGGGHTDTQYF. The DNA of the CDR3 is TGTGCCAGCAGCTTAGGCGTCGGGGGGGGGCACACAGATACGCAGTATTTT.